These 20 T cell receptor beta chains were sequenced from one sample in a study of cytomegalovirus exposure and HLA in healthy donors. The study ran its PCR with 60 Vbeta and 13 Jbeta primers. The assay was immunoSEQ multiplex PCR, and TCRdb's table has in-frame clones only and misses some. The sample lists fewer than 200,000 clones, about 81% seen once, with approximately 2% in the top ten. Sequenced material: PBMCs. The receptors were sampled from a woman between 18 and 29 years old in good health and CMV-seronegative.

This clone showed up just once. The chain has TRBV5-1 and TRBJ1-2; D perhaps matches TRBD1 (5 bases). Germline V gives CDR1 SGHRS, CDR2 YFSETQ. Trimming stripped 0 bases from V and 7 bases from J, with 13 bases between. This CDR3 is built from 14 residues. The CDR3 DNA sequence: TGCGCCAGCAGCTTGGCCGGCAGGGAAACTGGCTACACCTTC. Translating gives CASSLAGRETGYTF.

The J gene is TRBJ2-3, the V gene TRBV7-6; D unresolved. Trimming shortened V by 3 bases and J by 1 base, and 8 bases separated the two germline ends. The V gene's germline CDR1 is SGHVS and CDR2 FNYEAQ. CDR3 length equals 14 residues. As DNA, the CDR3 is TGTGCCAGCAGCTTGCGTCCGGGCACAGATACGCAGTATTTT. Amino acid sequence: CASSLRPGTDTQYF.

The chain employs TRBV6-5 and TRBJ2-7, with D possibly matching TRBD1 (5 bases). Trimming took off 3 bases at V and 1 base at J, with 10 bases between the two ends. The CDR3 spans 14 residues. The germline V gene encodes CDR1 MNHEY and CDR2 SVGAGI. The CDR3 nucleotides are TGTGCCAGCAGTTATGCAGGGAATTCCTACGAGCAGTACTTC. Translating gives CASSYAGNSYEQYF.

CDR3 amino acids: CASSSPLAGLGTDTQYF. The CDR3, as DNA: TGTGCCAGCAGTTCACCCCTAGCGGGACTGGGCACAGATACGCAGTATTTT. The chain uses TRBV28 and TRBJ2-3; 9 nucleotides align to TRBD2. With V trimmed by 4 bases and J by 1 base, 9 bases remained unmatched. This CDR3 spans 17 amino acids. From germline, CDR1 is MDHEN and CDR2 SYDVKM.

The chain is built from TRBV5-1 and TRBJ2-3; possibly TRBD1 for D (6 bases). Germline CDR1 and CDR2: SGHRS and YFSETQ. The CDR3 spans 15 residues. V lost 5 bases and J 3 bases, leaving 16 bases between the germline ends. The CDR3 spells CASRGTGMRTDTQYF. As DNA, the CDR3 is TGCGCCAGCAGGGGTACAGGGATGAGGACAGATACGCAGTATTTT.

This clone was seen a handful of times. This chain's CDR3 is CASSLYFRTSGSIYEQYF. The CDR3 region has the DNA TGCGCCAGCAGCTTGTATTTTCGGACTAGCGGGAGTATCTACGAGCAGTACTTC. The V call is TRBV5-1, the J call TRBJ2-7; 13 nucleotides line up with TRBD2. Germline values: CDR1 SGHRS, CDR2 YFSETQ. With 1 base clipped from V and 3 bases from J, the junction kept 10 bases outside the gene matches. The CDR3 is 18 amino acids.

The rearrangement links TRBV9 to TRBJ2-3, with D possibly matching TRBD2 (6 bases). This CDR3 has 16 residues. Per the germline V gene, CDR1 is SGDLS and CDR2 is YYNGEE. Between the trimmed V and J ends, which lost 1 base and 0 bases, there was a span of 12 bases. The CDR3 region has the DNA TGTGCCAGCAGCGTAATTGTCGGGGGAAGCACAGATACGCAGTATTTT. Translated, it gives CASSVIVGGSTDTQYF. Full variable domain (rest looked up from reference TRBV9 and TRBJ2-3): DSGVTQTPKHLITATGQRVTLRCSPRSGDLSVYWYQQSLDQGLQFLIQYYNGEERAKGNILERFSAQQFPDLHSELNLSSLELGDSALYFCASSVIVGGSTDTQYFGPGTRLTVL.

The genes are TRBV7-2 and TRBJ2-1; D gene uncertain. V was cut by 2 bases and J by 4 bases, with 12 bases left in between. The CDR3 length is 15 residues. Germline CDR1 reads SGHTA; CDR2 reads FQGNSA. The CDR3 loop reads CASSLTADGYNEQFF. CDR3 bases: TGTGCCAGCAGCTTAACAGCAGACGGTTACAATGAGCAGTTCTTC.

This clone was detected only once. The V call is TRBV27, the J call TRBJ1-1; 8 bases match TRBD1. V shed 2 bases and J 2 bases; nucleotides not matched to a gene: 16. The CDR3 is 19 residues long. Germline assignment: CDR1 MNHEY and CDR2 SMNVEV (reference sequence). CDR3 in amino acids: CASSLRGNRGRRTNTEAFF. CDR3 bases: TGTGCCAGCAGTTTAAGAGGGAACAGGGGGAGGAGGACAAACACTGAAGCTTTCTTT.

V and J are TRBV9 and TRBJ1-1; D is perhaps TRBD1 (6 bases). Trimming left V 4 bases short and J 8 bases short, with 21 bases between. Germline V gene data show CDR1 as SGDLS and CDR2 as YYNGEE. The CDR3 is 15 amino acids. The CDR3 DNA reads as TGTGCCAGCAGCCTGAGGGACACGGCCTCGGGAGAAGCTTTCTTT. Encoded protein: CASSLRDTASGEAFF.

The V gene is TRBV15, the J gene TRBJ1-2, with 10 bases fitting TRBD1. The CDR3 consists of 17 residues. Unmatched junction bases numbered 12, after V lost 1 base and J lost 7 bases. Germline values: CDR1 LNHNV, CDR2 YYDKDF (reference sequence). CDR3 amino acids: CATSRADGTGAPRGYTF. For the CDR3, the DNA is TGTGCCACCAGCAGAGCAGATGGGACAGGGGCGCCCCGTGGCTACACCTTC.

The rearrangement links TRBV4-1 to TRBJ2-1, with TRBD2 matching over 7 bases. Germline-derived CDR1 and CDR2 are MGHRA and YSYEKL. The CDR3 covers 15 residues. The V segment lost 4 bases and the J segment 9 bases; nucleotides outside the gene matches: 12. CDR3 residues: CASSPTGLVLAEQFF. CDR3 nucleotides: TGCGCCAGCAGCCCTACTGGACTAGTGTTGGCTGAGCAGTTCTTC.

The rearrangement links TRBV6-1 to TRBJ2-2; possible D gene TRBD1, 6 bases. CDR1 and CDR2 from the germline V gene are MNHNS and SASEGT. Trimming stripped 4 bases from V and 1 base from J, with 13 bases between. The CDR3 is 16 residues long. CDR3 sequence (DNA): TGTGCCAGCAGTGCCAACAGGGTATTGAACACCGGGGAGCTGTTTTTT. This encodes CASSANRVLNTGELFF.

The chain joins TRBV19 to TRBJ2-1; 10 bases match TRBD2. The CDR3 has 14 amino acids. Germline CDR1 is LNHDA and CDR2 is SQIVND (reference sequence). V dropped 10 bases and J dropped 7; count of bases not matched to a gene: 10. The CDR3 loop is CATRLSSGSNEQFF. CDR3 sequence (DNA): TGTGCCACACGCCTATCTAGCGGGAGTAATGAGCAGTTCTTC.

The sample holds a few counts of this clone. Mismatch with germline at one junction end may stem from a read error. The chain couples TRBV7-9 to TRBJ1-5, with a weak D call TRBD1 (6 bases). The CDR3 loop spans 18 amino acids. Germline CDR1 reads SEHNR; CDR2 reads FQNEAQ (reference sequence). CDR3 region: CSSSLVPYREDSNQPQHF. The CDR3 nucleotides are TGTTCCAGCAGCTTAGTACCCTACAGGGAAGATAGCAATCAGCCCCAGCATTTT.

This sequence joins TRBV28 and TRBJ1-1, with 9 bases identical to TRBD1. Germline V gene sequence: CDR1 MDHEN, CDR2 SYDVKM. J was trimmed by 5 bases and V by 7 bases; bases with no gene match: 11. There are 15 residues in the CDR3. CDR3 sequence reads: CASINLQGARTEAFF. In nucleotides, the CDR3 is TGTGCCAGCATTAATTTACAGGGGGCGAGGACTGAAGCTTTCTTT.

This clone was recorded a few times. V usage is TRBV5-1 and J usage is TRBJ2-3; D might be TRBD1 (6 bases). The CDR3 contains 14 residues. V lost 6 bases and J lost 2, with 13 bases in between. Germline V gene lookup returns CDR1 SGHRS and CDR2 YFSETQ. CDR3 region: CASTPGVYTDTQYF. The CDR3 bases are TGCGCCAGCACCCCAGGGGTTTACACAGATACGCAGTATTTT. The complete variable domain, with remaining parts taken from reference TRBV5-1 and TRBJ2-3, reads KAGVTQTPRYLIKTRGQQVTLSCSPISGHRSVSWYQQTPGQGLQFLFEYFSETQRNKGNFPGRFSGRQFSNSRSEMNVSTLELGDSALYLCASTPGVYTDTQYFGPGTRLTVL.

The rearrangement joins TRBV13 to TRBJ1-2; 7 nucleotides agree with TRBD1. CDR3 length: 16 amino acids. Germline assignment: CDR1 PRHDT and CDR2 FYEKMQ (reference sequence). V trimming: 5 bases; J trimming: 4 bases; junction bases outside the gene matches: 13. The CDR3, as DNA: TGTGCCAGCAGCCACGCGTTAGAAACAGGGGTCTATGGCTACACCTTC. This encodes CASSHALETGVYGYTF.

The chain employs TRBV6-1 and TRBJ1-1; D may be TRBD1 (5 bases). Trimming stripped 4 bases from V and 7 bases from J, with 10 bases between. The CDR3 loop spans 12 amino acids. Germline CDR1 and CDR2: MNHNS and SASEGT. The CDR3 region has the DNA TGTGCCAGCAGTGCCTACAGGAGTGAAGCTTTCTTT. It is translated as CASSAYRSEAFF.

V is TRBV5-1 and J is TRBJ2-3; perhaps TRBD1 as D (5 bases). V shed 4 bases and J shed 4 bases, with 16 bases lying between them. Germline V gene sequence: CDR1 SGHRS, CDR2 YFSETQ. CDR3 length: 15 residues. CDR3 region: CASSPSGSPADTQYF. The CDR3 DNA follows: TGCGCCAGCAGCCCCTCAGGGTCGCCAGCAGATACGCAGTATTTT.